The entry below describes one T cell receptor beta chain. The CDR3 is 11 amino acids. Trimming cost V 2 bases and J 8 bases, with 5 bases left between them. In germline, CDR1 is WNHNN, CDR2 SYGVQD (reference sequence). The data originate from a study of identical twins. TCRdb reprocessed the 5' RACE reads via MiXCR and lists one record per CDR3 protein. The sample lists some 570,000 distinct CDR3 sequences, about a fifth seen once, with approximately 0.49% in the top ten. This same sample was also taken into another study, of yellow fever vaccine responses in identical twins.

What was sequenced was CD4+ T cells sorted from blood. The rearrangement links TRBV10-1 to TRBJ2-3; no clear D. This receptor was taken from a woman aged 18-29 years in good health. CDR3 sequence: CASSEGFTQYF. CDR3 DNA sequence: TGCGCCAGCAGTGAGGGATTTACGCAGTATTTT.